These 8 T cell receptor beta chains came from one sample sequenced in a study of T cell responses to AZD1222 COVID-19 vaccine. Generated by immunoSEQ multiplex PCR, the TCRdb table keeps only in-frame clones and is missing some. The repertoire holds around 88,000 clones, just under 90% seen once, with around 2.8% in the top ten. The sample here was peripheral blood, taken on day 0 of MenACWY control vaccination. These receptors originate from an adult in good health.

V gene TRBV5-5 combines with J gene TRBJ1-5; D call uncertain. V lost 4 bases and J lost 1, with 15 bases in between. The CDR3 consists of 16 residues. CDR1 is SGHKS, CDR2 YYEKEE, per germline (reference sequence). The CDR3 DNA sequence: TGTGCCAGCAGCCGAGACACCTTCGGGAGCAATCAGCCCCAGCATTTT. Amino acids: CASSRDTFGSNQPQHF.

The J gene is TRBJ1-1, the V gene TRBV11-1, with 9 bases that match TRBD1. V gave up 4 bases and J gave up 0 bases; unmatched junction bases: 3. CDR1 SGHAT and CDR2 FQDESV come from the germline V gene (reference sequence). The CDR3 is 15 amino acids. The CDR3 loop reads CASSWTGVMNTEAFF. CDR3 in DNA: TGTGCCAGCAGCTGGACAGGGGTTATGAACACTGAAGCTTTCTTT.

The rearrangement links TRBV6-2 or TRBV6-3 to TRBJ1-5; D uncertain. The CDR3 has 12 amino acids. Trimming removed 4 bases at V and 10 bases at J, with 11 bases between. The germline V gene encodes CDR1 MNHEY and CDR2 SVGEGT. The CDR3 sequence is CASSSRARPQHF. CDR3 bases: TGTGCCAGCAGTTCCCGGGCGAGACCCCAGCATTTT.

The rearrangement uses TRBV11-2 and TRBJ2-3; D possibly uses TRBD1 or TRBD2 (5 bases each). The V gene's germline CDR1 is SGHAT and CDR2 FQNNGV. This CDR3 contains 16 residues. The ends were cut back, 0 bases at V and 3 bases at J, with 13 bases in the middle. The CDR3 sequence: CASSLEGRSGTDTQYF. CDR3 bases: TGTGCCAGCAGCTTAGAGGGGCGATCGGGGACAGATACGCAGTATTTT.

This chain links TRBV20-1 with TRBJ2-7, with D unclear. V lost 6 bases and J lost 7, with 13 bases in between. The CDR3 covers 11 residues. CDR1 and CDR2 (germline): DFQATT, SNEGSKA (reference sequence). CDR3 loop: CSAKMGREQYF. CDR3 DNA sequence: TGCAGTGCCAAGATGGGTCGAGAGCAGTACTTC.

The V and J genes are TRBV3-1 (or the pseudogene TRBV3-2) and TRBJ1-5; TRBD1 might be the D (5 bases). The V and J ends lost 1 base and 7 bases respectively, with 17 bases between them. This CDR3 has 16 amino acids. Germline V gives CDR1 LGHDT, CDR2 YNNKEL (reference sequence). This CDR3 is CASSQAGASTGQPQHF. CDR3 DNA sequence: TGTGCCAGCAGCCAAGCCGGGGCCTCAACCGGGCAGCCCCAGCATTTT.

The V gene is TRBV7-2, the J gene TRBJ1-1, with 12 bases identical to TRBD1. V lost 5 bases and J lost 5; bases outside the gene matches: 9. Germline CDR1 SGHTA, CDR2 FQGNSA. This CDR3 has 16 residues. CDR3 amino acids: CASSLQGQGASTEAFF. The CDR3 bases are TGTGCCAGCAGCCTTCAGGGACAGGGGGCGTCTACTGAAGCTTTCTTT.

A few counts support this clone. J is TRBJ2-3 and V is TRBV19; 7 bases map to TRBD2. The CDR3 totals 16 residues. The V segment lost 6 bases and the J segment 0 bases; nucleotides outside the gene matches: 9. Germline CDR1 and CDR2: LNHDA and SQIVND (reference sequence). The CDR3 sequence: CASSPRGETSTDTQYF. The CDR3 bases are TGTGCCAGTAGCCCCCGGGGGGAAACTAGCACAGATACGCAGTATTTT.